Presented here are 10 T cell receptor beta chains from one specimen sequenced in a study of blood T cell repertoires in COVID-19. Profiling relied on immunoSEQ multiplex PCR, and the TCRdb table lists in-frame clones only, not all of them. The sample holds about 120,000 clones, 65% to 90% seen once. The specimen sequenced was peripheral blood. These receptors were collected from a man older than 75 with active or convalescent COVID-19.

The CDR3 coding sequence is TGTGCCTGGAGCCGGGACAGGAATCAGCCCCAGCATTTT. It is translated as CAWSRDRNQPQHF. The rearrangement uses TRBV30 and TRBJ1-5; 8 bases map to TRBD1. With V trimmed by 3 bases and J by 4 bases, 2 bases remained unmatched. CDR1 is GTSNPN, CDR2 SVGIG, per germline (reference sequence). The CDR3 has 13 residues.

The chain has TRBV19 and TRBJ1-4; D possibly corresponds to TRBD1 (5 bases). The germline V and J ends were trimmed by 2 bases and 8 bases, with 15 bases remaining between them. The germline V gene encodes CDR1 LNHDA and CDR2 SQIVND (reference sequence). The CDR3 is 15 residues long. CDR3 coding DNA: TGTGCCAGTAGTATATCCCCGGACACAGGCGAAAAACTGTTTTTT. This sequence encodes CASSISPDTGEKLFF.

This chain links TRBV3-1 (or the pseudogene TRBV3-2) with TRBJ2-7, with D maybe TRBD1 (6 bases). The CDR3 is 14 residues long. Germline loops: CDR1 LGHDT, CDR2 YNNKEL (reference sequence). Trimming stripped 4 bases from V and 4 bases from J, with 14 bases between. The CDR3 sequence is CASSPYLTGYEQYF. The CDR3 DNA follows: TGTGCCAGCAGCCCCTACCTTACAGGGTACGAGCAGTACTTC.

This chain joins TRBV5-4 and TRBJ1-6, with 7 bases that match TRBD1. The CDR3 extends over 14 amino acids. Germline V gene lookup returns CDR1 SGHNT and CDR2 YYREEE (reference sequence). The V gene end was trimmed by 4 bases and the J gene end by 14 bases; junction bases not matched to a gene: 12. CDR3 sequence reads: CASSPGTAQFTLHF. DNA for the CDR3: TGTGCCAGCAGCCCCGGGACAGCCCAATTCACCCTCCACTTT. Complete variable domain (other parts from reference TRBV5-4 and TRBJ1-6): ETGVTQSPTHLIKTRGQQVTLRCSSQSGHNTVSWYQQALGQGPQFIFQYYREEENGRGNFPPRFSGLQFPNYSSELNVNALELDDSALYLCASSPGTAQFTLHFGNGTRLTVT.

V usage is TRBV3-1 (or the pseudogene TRBV3-2) and J usage is TRBJ2-3; 8 bases fit TRBD2. V dropped 4 bases and J dropped 3; count of bases not matched to a gene: 6. The CDR3 has 15 amino acids. Per the germline V gene, CDR1 is LGHDT and CDR2 is YNNKEL (reference sequence). The CDR3 sequence: CASSPPGGRTDTQYF. CDR3 DNA sequence: TGTGCCAGCAGCCCTCCCGGCGGGAGGACAGATACGCAGTATTTT.

The chain combines TRBV6-2 or TRBV6-3 with TRBJ1-1; D ambiguous. Deletions cut 6 bases from V and 2 bases from J, with 22 bases between. Germline CDR1 is MNHEY and CDR2 is SVGEGT. CDR3 length: 17 amino acids. CDR3 in amino acids: CASSPIKYGRFNTEAFF. The CDR3 DNA is TGTGCCAGCAGCCCGATTAAGTATGGGCGTTTCAACACTGAAGCTTTCTTT.

This clone was seen a handful of times. This chain links TRBV28 with TRBJ1-2, with D tentatively TRBD1 (6 bases). The germline V and J ends were trimmed by 6 bases and 7 bases, with 15 bases remaining between them. The CDR3 has 13 residues. The germline V gene encodes CDR1 MDHEN and CDR2 SYDVKM. The CDR3 is CASSQGGIGGYTF. CDR3 coding DNA: TGTGCCAGCAGCCAAGGGGGAATAGGTGGCTACACCTTC.

The chain uses TRBV12-5 and TRBJ2-1; a weak D match, TRBD1 (6 bases). V lost 6 bases and J 4 bases, leaving 10 bases between the germline ends. CDR3 length: 13 residues. Germline-derived CDR1 and CDR2 are LGHNT and FRNRAP. As DNA, the CDR3 is TGTGCTAGTGGACCCACAGGGTACAATGAGCAGTTCTTC. It encodes CASGPTGYNEQFF. Together with reference TRBV12-5 and TRBJ2-1, the CDR3 gives the full variable domain: DARVTQTPRHKVTEMGQEVTMRCQPILGHNTVFWYRQTMMQGLELLAYFRNRAPLDDSGMPKDRFSAEMPDATLATLKIQPSEPRDSAVYFCASGPTGYNEQFFGPGTRLTVL.

This sequence joins TRBV14 and TRBJ2-3; D gene unclear. CDR3 length equals 13 residues. Deletions cut 5 bases from V and 4 bases from J, with 10 bases between. Germline lookup yields CDR1 SGHDN and CDR2 FVKESK. This CDR3 reads CASSLWQADTQYF. The CDR3 DNA sequence: TGTGCCAGCAGCTTGTGGCAAGCAGATACGCAGTATTTT. The whole variable domain, remainder taken from reference TRBV14 and TRBJ2-3, is EAGVTQFPSHSVIEKGQTVTLRCDPISGHDNLYWYRRVMGKEIKFLLHFVKESKQDESGMPNNRFLAERTGGTYSTLKVQPAELEDSGVYFCASSLWQADTQYFGPGTRLTVL.

The rearrangement links TRBV10-3 to TRBJ1-4, with a possible D match to TRBD1 (6 bases). Germline lookup yields CDR1 ENHRY and CDR2 SYGVKD. V shed 6 bases and J shed 3 bases, with 11 bases lying between them. The CDR3 spans 14 residues. CDR3 residues: CAISQTGSNEKLFF. The DNA of the CDR3 is TGTGCCATCAGCCAGACAGGCTCTAATGAAAAACTGTTTTTT.